The clone carrying this T cell receptor beta chain was counted a few times. Germline CDR1 and CDR2: MDHEN and SYDVKM. The CDR3 covers 12 residues. V shed 7 bases and J 7 bases; nucleotides not matched to a gene: 4. The source of the sample is a study of blood T cell repertoires in COVID-19. The data were produced by immunoSEQ multiplex PCR, yet TCRdb's version contains in-frame clones alone and is incomplete. The data show hundreds of thousands of clones, with over 75% seen just once and roughly 2% held by the top ten. The TCR comes from a man aged 25 to 45 who had recovered from COVID-19. Sequencing was performed on PBMCs or T cells enriched from blood (not recorded which). The chain joins TRBV28 to TRBJ1-1, with 9 bases aligning to TRBD1. In nucleotides, the CDR3 is TGTGCCAGCAAACAGGGGGCTGGTGAAGCTTTCTTT. This translates into CASKQGAGEAFF.